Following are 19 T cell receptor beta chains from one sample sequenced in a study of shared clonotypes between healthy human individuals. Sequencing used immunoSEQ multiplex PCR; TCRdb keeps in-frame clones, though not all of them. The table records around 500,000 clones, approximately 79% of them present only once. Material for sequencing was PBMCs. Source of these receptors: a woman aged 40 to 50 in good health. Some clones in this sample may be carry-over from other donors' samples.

The CDR3 nucleotides read TGCGCCAGCAGCCAAGAAATCCCAATCGGGGTTACCGGGGAGCTGTTTTTT. It is translated as CASSQEIPIGVTGELFF. The rearrangement uses TRBV4-1 and TRBJ2-2, with a possible D match to TRBD2 (5 bases). The CDR3 has 17 residues. Between the trimmed V and J ends, which lost 0 bases and 5 bases, there was a span of 16 bases. Germline V CDR1 and CDR2: MGHRA, YSYEKL.

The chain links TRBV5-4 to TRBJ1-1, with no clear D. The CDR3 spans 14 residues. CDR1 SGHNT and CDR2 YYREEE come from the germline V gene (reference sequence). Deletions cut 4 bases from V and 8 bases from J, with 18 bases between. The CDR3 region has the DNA TGTGCCAGCAGCCGGGAGGGAGCGGGTTCCGAAGCTTTCTTT. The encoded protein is CASSREGAGSEAFF.

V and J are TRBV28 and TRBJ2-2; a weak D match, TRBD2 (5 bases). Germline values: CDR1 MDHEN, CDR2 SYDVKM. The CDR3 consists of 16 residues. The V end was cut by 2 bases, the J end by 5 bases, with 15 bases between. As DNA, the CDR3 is TGTGCCAGCAGTTTAATGGCCCGGCCGGGGACCGGGGAGCTGTTTTTT. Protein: CASSLMARPGTGELFF.

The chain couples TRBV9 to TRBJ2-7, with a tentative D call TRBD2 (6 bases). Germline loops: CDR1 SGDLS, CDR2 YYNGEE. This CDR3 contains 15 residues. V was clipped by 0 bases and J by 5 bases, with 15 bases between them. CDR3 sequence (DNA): TGTGCCAGCAGCGTAGGAAGATTCGGGAGTAACGAGCAGTACTTC. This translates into CASSVGRFGSNEQYF.

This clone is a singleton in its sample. Here the CDR3 DNA reads TGTGCCAGCAGTTTACTAGCGGGAGGCGGTCCAGATACGCAGTATTTT. Translated: CASSLLAGGGPDTQYF. The chain is built from TRBV7-9 and TRBJ2-3, with 12 bases that match TRBD2. Trimming removed 6 bases from V and 4 bases from J; junction bases left unmatched: 8. The CDR3 runs to 16 residues. Germline CDR1 is SEHNR and CDR2 is FQNEAQ (reference sequence).

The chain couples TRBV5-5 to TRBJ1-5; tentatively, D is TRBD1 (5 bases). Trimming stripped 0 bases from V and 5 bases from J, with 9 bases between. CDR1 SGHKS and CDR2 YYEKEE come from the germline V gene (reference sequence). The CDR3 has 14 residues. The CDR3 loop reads CASSLAGGDQPQHF. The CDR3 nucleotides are TGTGCCAGCAGCTTGGCCGGGGGTGATCAGCCCCAGCATTTT. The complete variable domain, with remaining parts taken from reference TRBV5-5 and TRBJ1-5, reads DAGVTQSPTHLIKTRGQQVTLRCSPISGHKSVSWYQQVLGQGPQFIFQYYEKEERGRGNFPDRFSARQFPNYSSELNVNALLLGDSALYLCASSLAGGDQPQHFGDGTRLSIL.

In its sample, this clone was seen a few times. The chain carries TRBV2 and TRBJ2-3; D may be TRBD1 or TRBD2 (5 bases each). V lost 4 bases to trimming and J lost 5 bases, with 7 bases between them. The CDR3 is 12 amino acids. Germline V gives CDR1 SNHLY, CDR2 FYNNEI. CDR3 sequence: CASSGDRDTQYF. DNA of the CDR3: TGTGCCAGCAGTGGGGACCGAGATACGCAGTATTTT.

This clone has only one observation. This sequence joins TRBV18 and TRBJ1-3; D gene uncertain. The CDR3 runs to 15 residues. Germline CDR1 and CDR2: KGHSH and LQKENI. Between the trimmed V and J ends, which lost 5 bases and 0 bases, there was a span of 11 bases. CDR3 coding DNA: TGTGCCAGCTCAGCCGAGATGAGCTCTGGAAACACCATATATTTT. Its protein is CASSAEMSSGNTIYF.

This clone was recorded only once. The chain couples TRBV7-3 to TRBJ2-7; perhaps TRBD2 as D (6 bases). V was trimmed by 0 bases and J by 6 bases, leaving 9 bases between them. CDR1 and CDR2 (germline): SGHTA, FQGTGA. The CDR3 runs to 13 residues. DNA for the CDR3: TGTGCCAGCAGCTTAACTACCGGGAGCGAGCAGTACTTC. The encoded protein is CASSLTTGSEQYF.

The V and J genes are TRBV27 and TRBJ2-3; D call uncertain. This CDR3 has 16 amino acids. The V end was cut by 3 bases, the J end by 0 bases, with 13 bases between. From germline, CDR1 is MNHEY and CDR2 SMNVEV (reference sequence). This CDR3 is CASSFFSGASTDTQYF. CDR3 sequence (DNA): TGTGCCAGCAGTTTTTTCTCCGGAGCTAGCACAGATACGCAGTATTTT.

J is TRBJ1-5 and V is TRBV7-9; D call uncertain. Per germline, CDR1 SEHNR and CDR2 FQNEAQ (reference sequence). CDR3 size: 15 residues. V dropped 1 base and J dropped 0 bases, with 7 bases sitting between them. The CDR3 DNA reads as TGTGCCAGCAGCTTAGGAGGGTATAGCAATCAGCCCCAGCATTTT. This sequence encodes CASSLGGYSNQPQHF.

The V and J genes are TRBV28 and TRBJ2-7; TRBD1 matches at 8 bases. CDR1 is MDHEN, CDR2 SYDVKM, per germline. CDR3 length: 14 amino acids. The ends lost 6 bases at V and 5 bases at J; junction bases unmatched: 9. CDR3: CASRQNRGFHEQYF. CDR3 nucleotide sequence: TGTGCCAGCAGGCAGAACAGGGGGTTCCACGAGCAGTACTTC.

CDR3 DNA sequence: TGTGCCAGCAGCTTCTTTGCGGGAACCTACGAGCAGTACTTC. Translating it yields CASSFFAGTYEQYF. The rearrangement uses TRBV7-9 and TRBJ2-7, with D possibly being TRBD2 (6 bases). The CDR3 totals 14 residues. CDR1 SEHNR and CDR2 FQNEAQ come from the germline V gene (reference sequence). Trimming stripped 3 bases from V and 2 bases from J, with 11 bases between.

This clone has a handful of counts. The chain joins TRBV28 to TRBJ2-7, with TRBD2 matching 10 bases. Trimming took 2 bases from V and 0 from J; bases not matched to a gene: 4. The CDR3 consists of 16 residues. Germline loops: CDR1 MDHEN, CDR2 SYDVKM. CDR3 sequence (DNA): TGTGCCAGCAGTTTAGAACTAGCGGGACTCTCCTACGAGCAGTACTTC. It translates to CASSLELAGLSYEQYF.

In DNA, the CDR3 is TGTGCCAGCAGCCAAGAAGTCTACAATGAGCAGTTCTTC. This sequence encodes CASSQEVYNEQFF. V usage is TRBV4-2 and J usage is TRBJ2-1; D remains unclear. This CDR3 has 13 amino acids. V lost 0 bases and J lost 3, with 3 bases in between. Germline CDR1 and CDR2: LGHNA and YNFKEQ.

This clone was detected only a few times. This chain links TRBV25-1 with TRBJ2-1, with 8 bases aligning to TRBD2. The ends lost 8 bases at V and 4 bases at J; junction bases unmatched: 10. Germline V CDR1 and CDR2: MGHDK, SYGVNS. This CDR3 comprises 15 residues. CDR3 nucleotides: TGTGCCAGCTCGGAACCGGGACTAGAATACAATGAGCAGTTCTTC. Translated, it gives CASSEPGLEYNEQFF.

CDR3 bases: TGTGCCAGCAGCTTTCCTTTTTCCTACGAGCAGTACTTC. Amino acid sequence: CASSFPFSYEQYF. The rearrangement links TRBV7-9 to TRBJ2-7; no definite D call. Germline V gene data show CDR1 as SEHNR and CDR2 as FQNEAQ (reference sequence). Trimming cost V 3 bases and J 1 base, with 7 bases left between them. The CDR3 totals 13 residues.

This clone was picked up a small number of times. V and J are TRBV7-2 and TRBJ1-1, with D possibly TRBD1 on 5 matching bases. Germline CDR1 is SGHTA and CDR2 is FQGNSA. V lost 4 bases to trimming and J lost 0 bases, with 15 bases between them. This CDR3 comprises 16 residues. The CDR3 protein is CASSSGTLGMNTEAFF. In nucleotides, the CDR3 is TGTGCCAGCAGCTCCGGGACTTTAGGGATGAACACTGAAGCTTTCTTT.

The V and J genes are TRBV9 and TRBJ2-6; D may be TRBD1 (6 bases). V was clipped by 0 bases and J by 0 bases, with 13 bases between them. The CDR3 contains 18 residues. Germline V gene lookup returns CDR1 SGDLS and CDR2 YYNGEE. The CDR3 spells CASSVDQGLNSGANVLTF. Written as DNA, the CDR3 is TGTGCCAGCAGCGTAGATCAGGGGTTAAACTCTGGGGCCAACGTCCTGACTTTC.